This is a list of T cell receptor beta chains from one sample in a study of patients and donors after allogeneic stem cell transplantation. TCRdb fed the RT-PCR reads into MiXCR, producing one record per CDR3 protein. The sample lists more than 850,000 distinct CDR3 sequences; more than 15% were seen once. The specimen was blood, either unsorted or a sorted T cell fraction (not recorded which). The receptors shown here come from a human donor who was either an allogeneic HSCT recipient or a stem cell or donor lymphocyte infusion donor (not recorded which). It is not recorded whose cells these are; they may come from a transplant donor. The conserved cysteine and the conserved F or W are not part of the CDR3 here. The order of the fields is clone size, J gene, V gene, CDR3 protein. Some rows mark clone size as missing; the rest say once, few, many or name a class of expanded clone.

few	TRBJ2-1	TRBV20-1	SAQRDTSYNEQF
few	TRBJ1-1	TRBV19	ASSHGGSEAF
few	TRBJ2-1	TRBV27	ASSFLTPSASSYNEQF
-	TRBJ2-7	TRBV6-2/TRBV6-3	ASTRTNRGYEQY
-	TRBJ2-2	TRBV11-2	ASSPPWQVRTGELF
-	TRBJ2-1	TRBV4-2	ASSQASGSSYNEQF
-	TRBJ2-3	TRBV4-2	ASSHPRERADTQY
few	TRBJ2-3	TRBV9	ASSRTSGRLFTDTQY
-	TRBJ1-6	TRBV19	ASRDINSPLH
-	TRBJ2-3	TRBV9	ASSVSGGASTDTQY